This T cell receptor beta chain comes out of a study of OX40 agonist ivuxolimab in advanced cancers. About the study: Patients received ivuxolimab, an agonistic anti-OX40 (CD134) antibody. General study findings and limits: At doses 0.1 to 3.0 mg/kg, CD4+ and CD8+ clones expanded.

Sampled blood was obtained at baseline, cycle 4 day 1, and cycle 7 day 1. Data came from immunoSEQ multiplex PCR; TCRdb stores just in-frame clones and leaves some out. The sample has 50,000 to 60,000 clones; more than 75% are singletons. On this clone itself: The target antigen is unknown.

The material was CD4+ or CD8+ T cells sorted from blood, obtained in a trial of the OX40 agonist ivuxolimab. The source is an adult with an advanced solid tumor such as melanoma, head and neck, liver or kidney cancer.

CDR3 nucleotide sequence: TGTGCCACCGGCGTGGGACAGGGTTATGTGCAGTACTTC. Its protein product is CATGVGQGYVQYF. The chain is built from TRBV10-3 and TRBJ2-7; 9 bases are a match to TRBD1. The CDR3 runs 13 residues. The germline V gene has CDR1 ENHRY and CDR2 SYGVKD. V was pared by 10 bases and J by 9 bases, with 13 bases of the junction left unmatched.